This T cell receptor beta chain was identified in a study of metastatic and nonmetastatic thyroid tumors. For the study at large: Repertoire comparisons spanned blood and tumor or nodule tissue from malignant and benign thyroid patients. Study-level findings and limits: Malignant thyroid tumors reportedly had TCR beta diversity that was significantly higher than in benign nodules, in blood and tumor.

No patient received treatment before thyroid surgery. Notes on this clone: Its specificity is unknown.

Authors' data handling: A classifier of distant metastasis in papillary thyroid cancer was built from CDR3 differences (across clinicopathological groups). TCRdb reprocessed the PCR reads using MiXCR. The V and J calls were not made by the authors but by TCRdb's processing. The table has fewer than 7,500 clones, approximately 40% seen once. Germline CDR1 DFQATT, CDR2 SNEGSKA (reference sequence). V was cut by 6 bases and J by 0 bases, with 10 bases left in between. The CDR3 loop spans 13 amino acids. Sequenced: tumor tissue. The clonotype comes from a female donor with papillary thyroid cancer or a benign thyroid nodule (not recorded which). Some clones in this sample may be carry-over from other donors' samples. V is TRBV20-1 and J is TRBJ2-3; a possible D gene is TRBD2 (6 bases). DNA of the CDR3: TGCAGTGCCTCCGGGACTAGCACAGATACGCAGTATTTT. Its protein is CSASGTSTDTQYF.